This T cell receptor (beta chain) was recorded in a study of beta chain features in type 1 diabetes. Study results and caveats: Type 1 diabetes patients showed a moderate but significant shortening of TCRB CDR3s in all four CD4+ subsets. Type 1 diabetes patients had VDJ junctions that carried fewer insertions and more deletions.

Since all of the isolated RNA was reverse transcribed, expressed TCRB transcripts were what got sequenced. TCRdb's table, derived via immunoSEQ multiplex PCR, lists solely in-frame clones and lacks some. This repertoire shows 250,000 to 300,000 clones, approximately 15% found once; its top ten account for approximately 0.015%. CDR1 and CDR2 from the germline V gene are SGHNT and YYREEE (reference sequence). The length of the CDR3 is 15 residues. Trimming took 4 bases from V and 5 from J; bases not matched to a gene: 8. A heparinised blood draw that averaged about 110 mL was obtained once from each donor. Via the markers CD45RO/CCR7/CD25/CD127/CD95/CD27, stem cell-like memory, regulatory, central memory and naive CD4+ cells were sorted. As regards this clone: Antigen unknown.

This receptor was identified in a young man with type 1 diabetes. The V and J genes are TRBV5-4 and TRBJ2-4, with 8 bases identical to TRBD2. Sequenced material: naive CD4+ T cells from blood. The chain's CDR3 is CASSPGGGPENIQYF. The DNA for the CDR3 is TGTGCCAGCAGCCCAGGCGGGGGGCCGGAAAACATTCAGTACTTC.